The present entry profiles one T cell receptor (beta chain) with its context. This clone came up once. The antigen it recognizes is unknown. Per-base qualities were not stored, and no clone one base away is much larger. The data derive from a study of blood T cell repertoires in COVID-19 (dated by TCRdb to between 2020 and 2021). Study-level background: Samples covering the acute and convalescent phases of COVID-19 were provided by collaborators in the United States, Italy and Spain. The material from the prospective study consisted of cDNA or gDNA derived from T cells, B-cell-depleted T cells, or PBMCs. Subjects who had been exposed to COVID-19, were actively infected with it, or had recovered from it provided the deeply sampled blood TCRbeta repertoires that made up the dataset. The repertoires were released in a freely available public database intended as a resource for research on the immune response to SARS-CoV-2. Samples were obtained from the ongoing ImmuneRACE study (first 160 participants) and from approximately 1,200 subjects provided by 6 global collaborators. The sample metadata nearly always contained a de-identified subject ID, COVID-19 status, age in years and sex. Where available, HLA class I and class II types were taken from metadata supplied by the sample provider and were not determined by assay-based typing. Study-level results and caveats: The amount of clinical and demographic metadata varied by source and participant and was provided uncurated.

At one collaborating source in Seattle, patients were enrolled during active infection and were followed longitudinally through the course of disease. Whole blood was collected in K2EDTA tubes by collaborating institutions according to the institutions' own protocols. Collaborator samples were shipped for TCRbeta analysis as frozen whole blood, isolated PBMCs, or DNA extracted from either sample type. V has 10 bases trimmed and J has 6 bases trimmed; junction bases matching no gene number 9. The CDR3 runs 13 residues from the cysteine to the phenylalanine. The kept DNA is CDR3 alone, 39 bases in frame from the first base. Based on the germline V gene, the CDR1 and CDR2 sequences are MDHEN and SYDVKM. The immunoSEQ Assay, a bias-controlled multiplex PCR, was used to amplify TCRbeta CDR3 regions from genomic DNA. The paper's data handling went like this. The number of nucleated cells in each sample was estimated from the amplification of reference gene primers within the assay. To quantify the absolute abundance of each unique TCRbeta CDR3 rearrangement, sequence reads were collapsed and filtered. For each sample, productive Simpson clonality was calculated as the square root of Simpson's diversity index across productive rearrangements. The source is immuneACCESS, and TCRdb retained only in-frame sequences with V and J called. Part of the clones is not carried over; for the studies checked, unresolved V genes explain less than half of this, and the remainder is unexplained. V, J and clone size derive from that table, while D and trimming were established from the DNA sequence. This sample is represented by about 170,000 clones; more than 75% of them were singletons. The ten largest account for less than 3% of the sample.

The receptor's source is a woman of 80 years or more with COVID-19, enrolled during active disease. Material: peripheral blood. Recombination linked TRBV28 to TRBJ1-5, and 7 junctional nucleotides match TRBD1. The CDR3 reads CATQRGRGQPQHF. The nucleotide sequence is TGTGCCACGCAGAGGGGGCGCGGTCAGCCCCAGCATTTT.